The entry that follows covers one T cell receptor (beta chain) sequence. The data stem from a study of blood T cell repertoires in COVID-19. In the study overall: Sites in the United States, Italy and Spain provided acute and convalescent COVID-19 samples.

Participant age was roughly 18 to 95 years, and participants resided in fewer than 25 US areas. Participants' own reports of clinical history determined their cohort assignment. In the authors' workflow: Researchers report that nucleated cell counts were estimated from reference gene primer amplification. The assay was immunoSEQ multiplex PCR, and TCRdb's table has in-frame clones only and misses some. The V and J calls and the clone size are those of that table, but D and trimming were determined from the DNA. The repertoire includes some 190,000 clones, about 84% of them detected once, and approximately 5% sits in the top ten. V lost 10 bases and J 2 bases, leaving 15 bases between the germline ends. CDR1 is MGHDK, CDR2 SYGVNS, per germline. This CDR3 contains 13 residues.

This clonotype was sampled from a man aged 35 to 55 with acute COVID-19. The sample taken for sequencing was PBMCs or T cells enriched from blood (not recorded which). The chain recombines TRBV25-1 with TRBJ2-7, with D possibly being TRBD1 (6 bases). CDR3 sequence (DNA): TGTGCCACTGACCCAGGGGTTCCCTACGAGCAGTACTTC. The encoded protein is CATDPGVPYEQYF.